Presented here are 18 T cell receptor beta chains from one specimen sequenced in a study of shared clonotypes between healthy human individuals. The repertoire was sequenced with immunoSEQ multiplex PCR; TCRdb's copy has only in-frame clones and lacks some. The repertoire has some 2,500,000 clones, less than 95% of them found once; the top ten carry approximately 0.39%. The source material was naive CD4+ T cells from PBMCs. Subset indicated: CD45RA+ positively selected. All receptors come from a man aged 18 to 29 in good health. Some clones in this sample may be carry-over from other donors' samples.

V is TRBV7-2 and J is TRBJ2-3; possibly TRBD1 for D (6 bases). The CDR3 runs to 15 residues. Germline V lookup: CDR1 SGHTA, CDR2 FQGNSA. V was pared by 3 bases and J by 0 bases, with 10 bases between. CDR3 region: CASSFTGFSTDTQYF. CDR3 coding DNA: TGTGCCAGCAGCTTTACAGGGTTCAGCACAGATACGCAGTATTTT.

This rearrangement joins TRBV5-1 to TRBJ2-7, with TRBD2 matching 7 bases. In germline, CDR1 is SGHRS, CDR2 YFSETQ. Trimming cost V 0 bases and J 3 bases; bases outside gene matches: 9. This CDR3 spans 16 amino acids. This CDR3 reads CASSLESRIAGYEQYF. The DNA for the CDR3 is TGCGCCAGCAGCTTGGAAAGTAGAATAGCGGGCTACGAGCAGTACTTC. The full variable domain, rest sourced from reference TRBV5-1 and TRBJ2-7, is KAGVTQTPRYLIKTRGQQVTLSCSPISGHRSVSWYQQTPGQGLQFLFEYFSETQRNKGNFPGRFSGRQFSNSRSEMNVSTLELGDSALYLCASSLESRIAGYEQYFGPGTRLTVT.

The rearrangement joins TRBV9 to TRBJ2-3, with a possible D match to TRBD2 (6 bases). The germline gives CDR1 SGDLS, CDR2 YYNGEE. This CDR3 is built from 15 residues. V lost 1 base, J lost 5 bases, and 14 bases lay in between. Here the CDR3 DNA reads TGTGCCAGCAGCGTAAACACGGGAGAGGGAGATACGCAGTATTTT. As protein: CASSVNTGEGDTQYF.

This clone has just one count. The chain is built from TRBV7-2 and TRBJ1-2; maybe TRBD1 (6 bases). Trimming left V 5 bases short and J 5 bases short, with 12 bases between. The CDR3 spans 13 residues. The V gene's germline CDR1 is SGHTA and CDR2 FQGNSA. CDR3 sequence (DNA): TGTGCCAGCAGCAGGGGGACGGAATATGGCTACACCTTC. This encodes CASSRGTEYGYTF.

This clone was seen a few times. The CDR3: CADRDTYYEQYF. In DNA, the CDR3 is TGTGCCGACCGGGACACTTACTACGAGCAGTACTTC. The chain uses TRBV28 and TRBJ2-7; D may be TRBD1 (6 bases). Looked up from germline, CDR1 is MDHEN and CDR2 is SYDVKM. The length of the CDR3 is 12 residues. Trimming left V 11 bases short and J 3 bases short, with 14 bases between.

The J gene is TRBJ2-2, the V gene TRBV7-2, with D perhaps matching TRBD1 (5 bases). Germline assignment: CDR1 SGHTA and CDR2 FQGNSA. The CDR3 is 13 residues long. Trimming shortened V by 5 bases and J by 5 bases, and 9 bases separated the two germline ends. The CDR3 reads CASSPPGTGELFF. CDR3 coding DNA: TGTGCCAGCAGCCCCCCAGGGACCGGGGAGCTGTTTTTT.

This clone was observed a single time. This sequence joins TRBV7-2 and TRBJ2-5; possible D gene TRBD1, 5 bases. The V gene's germline CDR1 is SGHTA and CDR2 FQGNSA. Trimming shortened V by 3 bases and J by 1 base, and 9 bases separated the two germline ends. This CDR3 comprises 14 residues. CDR3 amino acids: CASSFSQGQETQYF. In nucleotides, the CDR3 is TGTGCCAGCAGCTTCAGCCAGGGCCAAGAGACCCAGTACTTC.

The chain recombines TRBV7-8 with TRBJ1-4; D not certain. The ends were cut back, 5 bases at V and 2 bases at J, with 21 bases in the middle. The CDR3 consists of 18 residues. Germline V CDR1 and CDR2: SGHVS, FQNEAQ. The CDR3 DNA reads TGTGCCAGCAGCCCGGGCGGCGGAGCCCGGGCCACTAATGAAAAACTGTTTTTT. Amino acid sequence: CASSPGGGARATNEKLFF.

For the CDR3, the DNA is TGTGCCAGCAGCCGGACCGGACTAGTTGAGGGCAATGAGCAGTTCTTC. Amino acid sequence: CASSRTGLVEGNEQFF. This sequence joins TRBV27 and TRBJ2-1; 7 bases align to TRBD2. Germline CDR1 MNHEY, CDR2 SMNVEV (reference sequence). The CDR3 has 16 amino acids. With 6 bases clipped from V and 6 bases from J, the junction kept 14 bases outside the gene matches.

The chain couples TRBV2 to TRBJ1-3, with D perhaps matching TRBD1 (5 bases). Looked up from germline, CDR1 is SNHLY and CDR2 is FYNNEI. The CDR3 spans 16 residues. V lost 6 bases to trimming and J lost 0 bases, with 15 bases between them. CDR3 residues: CASSWGGTSSGNTIYF. As DNA, the CDR3 is TGTGCCAGCAGCTGGGGGGGGACGAGCTCTGGAAACACCATATATTTT.

V and J are TRBV2 and TRBJ2-7; D gene uncertain. This CDR3 has 11 residues. Germline V lookup: CDR1 SNHLY, CDR2 FYNNEI. V shed 4 bases and J shed 12 bases, with 13 bases lying between them. In DNA form, the CDR3 reads TGTGCCAGCAGTGCACTCTACGAGTCGTACTTC. It yields the protein CASSALYESYF.

The chain recombines TRBV19 with TRBJ1-2; 8 bases match TRBD1. Germline CDR1 reads LNHDA; CDR2 reads SQIVND (reference sequence). V lost 6 bases, J lost 1 base, and 19 bases stayed unmatched. CDR3 length: 19 residues. CDR3 nucleotides: TGTGCCAGTAGGCCAAACCCCGCAAGGACAGGGCCCAATAACTATGGCTACACCTTC. Its translation: CASRPNPARTGPNNYGYTF.

As DNA, the CDR3 is TGTGCCAGCAGCGAACAGACGGTTTCCTACGAGCAGTACTTC. Its protein product is CASSEQTVSYEQYF. The J gene is TRBJ2-7, the V gene TRBV6-1; D is uncertain. Trimming took off 6 bases at V and 1 base at J, with 13 bases between the two ends. Germline-derived CDR1 and CDR2 are MNHNS and SASEGT. The CDR3 has 14 residues.

The chain carries TRBV18 and TRBJ1-1; 9 bases match TRBD1. Germline V lookup: CDR1 KGHSH, CDR2 LQKENI. CDR3 size: 16 residues. Trimming at V came to 0 bases and at J to 5 bases, leaving 7 bases not matched to a gene. The CDR3 bases are TGTGCCAGCTCACCACCCCCAGGACAGGGGAGAACTGAAGCTTTCTTT. This codes for CASSPPPGQGRTEAFF. Variable domain in full (rest from reference TRBV18 and TRBJ1-1): NAGVMQNPRHLVRRRGQEARLRCSPMKGHSHVYWYRQLPEEGLKFMVYLQKENIIDESGMPKERFSAEFPKEGPSILRIQQVVRGDSAAYFCASSPPPGQGRTEAFFGQGTRLTVV.

The gene calls are TRBV9 and TRBJ1-3; no clear D. The CDR3 is 15 amino acids. Germline V gives CDR1 SGDLS, CDR2 YYNGEE. With 4 bases removed from V and 6 bases from J, the gap between germline ends came to 17 bases. This CDR3 reads CASSLLTAGENTIYF. For the CDR3, the DNA is TGTGCCAGCAGCCTCCTGACCGCTGGCGAAAACACCATATATTTT.

The V and J genes are TRBV7-9 and TRBJ1-4; perhaps TRBD1 as D (6 bases). Deletions cut 5 bases from V and 0 bases from J, with 13 bases between. Germline V CDR1 and CDR2: SEHNR, FQNEAQ (reference sequence). The CDR3 has 16 residues. The CDR3 DNA follows: TGTGCCAGCAGCCGGCGACAGGATCCAACTAATGAAAAACTGTTTTTT. It encodes CASSRRQDPTNEKLFF.

This rearrangement joins TRBV28 to TRBJ1-2, with D unclear. Germline CDR1 and CDR2: MDHEN and SYDVKM. V lost 6 bases, J lost 2 bases, and 10 bases lay in between. The CDR3 loop spans 13 amino acids. CDR3 DNA sequence: TGTGCCAGCAGGGACTACACCAACTATGGCTACACCTTC. Translated: CASRDYTNYGYTF.

V and J are TRBV21-1 and TRBJ1-1; TRBD1 is the table's D call and was not checked against the DNA. TRBV21-1 is a pseudogene. This CDR3 has 17 residues. The CDR3 loop reads CASSKTGTPKLNTAAFF. Here the CDR3 DNA reads TGTGCCAGCAGCAAGACCGGGACACCAAAGCTAAACACTGCAGCTTTCTTT.